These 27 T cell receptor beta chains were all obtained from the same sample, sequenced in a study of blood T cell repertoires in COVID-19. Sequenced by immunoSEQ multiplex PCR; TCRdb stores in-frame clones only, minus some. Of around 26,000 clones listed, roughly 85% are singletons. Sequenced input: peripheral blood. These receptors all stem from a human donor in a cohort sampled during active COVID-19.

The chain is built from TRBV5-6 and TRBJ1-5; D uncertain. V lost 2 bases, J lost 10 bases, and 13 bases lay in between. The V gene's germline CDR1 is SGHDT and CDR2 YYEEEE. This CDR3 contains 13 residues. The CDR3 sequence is CASSFELAGPQHF. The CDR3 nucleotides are TGTGCCAGCAGCTTTGAACTAGCTGGTCCCCAGCATTTT. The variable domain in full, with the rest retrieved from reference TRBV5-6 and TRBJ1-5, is DAGVTQSPTHLIKTRGQQVTLRCSPKSGHDTVSWYQQALGQGPQFIFQYYEEEERQRGNFPDRFSGHQFPNYSSELNVNALLLGDSALYLCASSFELAGPQHFGDGTRLSIL.

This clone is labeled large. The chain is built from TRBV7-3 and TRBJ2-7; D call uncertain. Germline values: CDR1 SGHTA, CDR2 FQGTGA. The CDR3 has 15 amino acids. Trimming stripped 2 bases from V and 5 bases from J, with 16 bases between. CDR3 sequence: CASSLGLGHVDEQYF. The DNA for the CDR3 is TGTGCCAGCAGCTTAGGTTTGGGCCATGTCGACGAGCAGTACTTC.

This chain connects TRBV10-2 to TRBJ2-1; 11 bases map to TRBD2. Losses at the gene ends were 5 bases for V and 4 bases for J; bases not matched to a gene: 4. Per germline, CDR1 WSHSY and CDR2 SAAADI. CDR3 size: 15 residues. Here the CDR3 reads CASSQTSGDYNEQFF. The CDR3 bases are TGCGCCAGCAGTCAGACTAGCGGGGATTACAATGAGCAGTTCTTC.

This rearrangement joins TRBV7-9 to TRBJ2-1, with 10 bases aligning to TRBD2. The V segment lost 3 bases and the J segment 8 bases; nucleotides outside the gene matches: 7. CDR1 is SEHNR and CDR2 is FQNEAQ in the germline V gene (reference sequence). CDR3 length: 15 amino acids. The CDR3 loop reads CASSLASGREDEQFF. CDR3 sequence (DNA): TGTGCCAGCAGCTTGGCTAGCGGGAGAGAGGATGAGCAGTTCTTC.

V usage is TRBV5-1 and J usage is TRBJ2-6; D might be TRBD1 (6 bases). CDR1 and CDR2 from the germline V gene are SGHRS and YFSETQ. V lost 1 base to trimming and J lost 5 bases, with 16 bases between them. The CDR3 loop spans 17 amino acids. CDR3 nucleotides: TGCGCCAGCAGCTTGACGGACAGAACTTTCTGGGCCAACGTCCTGACTTTC. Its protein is CASSLTDRTFWANVLTF. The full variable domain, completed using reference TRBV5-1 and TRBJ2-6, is KAGVTQTPRYLIKTRGQQVTLSCSPISGHRSVSWYQQTPGQGLQFLFEYFSETQRNKGNFPGRFSGRQFSNSRSEMNVSTLELGDSALYLCASSLTDRTFWANVLTFGAGSRLTVL.

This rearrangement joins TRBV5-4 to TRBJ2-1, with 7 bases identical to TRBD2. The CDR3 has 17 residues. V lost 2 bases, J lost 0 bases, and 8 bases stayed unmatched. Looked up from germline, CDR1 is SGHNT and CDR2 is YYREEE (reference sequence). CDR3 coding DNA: TGTGCCAGCAGCTTTGGCGGGAGAGCCAGCTCCTACAATGAGCAGTTCTTC. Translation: CASSFGGRASSYNEQFF.

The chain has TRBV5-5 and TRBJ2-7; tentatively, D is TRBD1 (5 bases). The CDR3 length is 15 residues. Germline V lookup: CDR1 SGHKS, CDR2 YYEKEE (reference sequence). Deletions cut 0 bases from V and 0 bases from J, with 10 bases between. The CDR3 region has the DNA TGTGCCAGCAGCTTGGGGGCAGGGCTCTCCTACGAGCAGTACTTC. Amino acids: CASSLGAGLSYEQYF.

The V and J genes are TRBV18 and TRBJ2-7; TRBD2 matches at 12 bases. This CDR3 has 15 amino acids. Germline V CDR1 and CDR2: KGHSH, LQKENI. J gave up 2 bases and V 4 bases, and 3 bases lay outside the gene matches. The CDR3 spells CASSRLAGDAYEQYF. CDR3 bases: TGTGCCAGCTCACGACTAGCGGGGGACGCCTACGAGCAGTACTTC.

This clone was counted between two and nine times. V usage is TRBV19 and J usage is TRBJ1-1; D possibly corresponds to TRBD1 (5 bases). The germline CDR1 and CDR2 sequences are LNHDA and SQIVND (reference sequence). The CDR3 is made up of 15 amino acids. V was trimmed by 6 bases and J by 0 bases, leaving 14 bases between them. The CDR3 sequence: CASSRRGVMNTEAFF. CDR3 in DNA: TGTGCCAGTAGCCGGAGGGGAGTAATGAACACTGAAGCTTTCTTT.

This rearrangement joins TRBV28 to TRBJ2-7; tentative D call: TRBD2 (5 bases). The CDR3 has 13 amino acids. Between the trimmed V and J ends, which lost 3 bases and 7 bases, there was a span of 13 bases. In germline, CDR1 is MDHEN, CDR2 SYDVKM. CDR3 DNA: TGTGCCAGCAGTTTGGGAGTCCATCGGGAGCAGTACTTC. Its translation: CASSLGVHREQYF.

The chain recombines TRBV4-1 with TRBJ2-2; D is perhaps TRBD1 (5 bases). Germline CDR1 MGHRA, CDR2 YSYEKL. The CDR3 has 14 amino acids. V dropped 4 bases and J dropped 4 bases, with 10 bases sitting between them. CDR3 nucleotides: TGCGCCAGCAGCCTCAGGGAATTCACCGGGGAGCTGTTTTTT. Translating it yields CASSLREFTGELFF.

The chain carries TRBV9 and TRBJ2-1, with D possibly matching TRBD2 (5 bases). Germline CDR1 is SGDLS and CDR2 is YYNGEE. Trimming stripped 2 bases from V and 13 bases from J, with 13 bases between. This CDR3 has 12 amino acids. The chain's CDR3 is CASSVPGMGQFF. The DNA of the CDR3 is TGTGCCAGCAGCGTCCCGGGAATGGGACAGTTCTTC.

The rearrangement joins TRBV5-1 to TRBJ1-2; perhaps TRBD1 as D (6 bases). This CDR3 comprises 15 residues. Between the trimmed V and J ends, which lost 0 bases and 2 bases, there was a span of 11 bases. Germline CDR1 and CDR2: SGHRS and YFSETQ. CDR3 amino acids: CASSLGWTENYGYTF. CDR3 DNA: TGCGCCAGCAGCTTGGGCTGGACAGAGAACTATGGCTACACCTTC. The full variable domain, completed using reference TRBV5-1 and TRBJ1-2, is KAGVTQTPRYLIKTRGQQVTLSCSPISGHRSVSWYQQTPGQGLQFLFEYFSETQRNKGNFPGRFSGRQFSNSRSEMNVSTLELGDSALYLCASSLGWTENYGYTFGSGTRLTVV.

The CDR3 bases are TGTGCCAGCAGCTATCCTCCCTCCTACAATGAGCAGTTCTTC. This encodes CASSYPPSYNEQFF. The chain carries TRBV5-5 and TRBJ2-1; D is uncertain. In germline, CDR1 is SGHKS, CDR2 YYEKEE (reference sequence). V was shortened by 3 bases and J by 0 bases, with 7 bases between the two germline ends. CDR3 length: 14 amino acids.

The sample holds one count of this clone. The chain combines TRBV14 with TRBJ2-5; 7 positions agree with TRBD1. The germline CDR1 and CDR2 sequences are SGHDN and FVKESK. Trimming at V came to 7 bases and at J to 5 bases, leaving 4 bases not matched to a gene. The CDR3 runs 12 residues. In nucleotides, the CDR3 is TGTGCCAGCAACAGGGGTGGGGAGACCCAGTACTTC. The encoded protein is CASNRGGETQYF.

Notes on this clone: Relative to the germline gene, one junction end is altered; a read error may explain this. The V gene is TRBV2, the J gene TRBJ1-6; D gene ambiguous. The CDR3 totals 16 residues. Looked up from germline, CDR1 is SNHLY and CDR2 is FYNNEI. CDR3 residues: CASSERQVSYNSPPHF. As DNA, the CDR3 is TGTGCCAGCAGTGAAAGGCAGGTCTCCTATAATTCACCCCCCCACTTT.

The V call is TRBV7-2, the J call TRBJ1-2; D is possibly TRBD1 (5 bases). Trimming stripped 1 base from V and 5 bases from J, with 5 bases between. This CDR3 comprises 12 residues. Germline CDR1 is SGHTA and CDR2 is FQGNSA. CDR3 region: CASSLGQYGYTF. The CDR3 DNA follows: TGTGCCAGCAGCTTAGGACAGTATGGCTACACCTTC.

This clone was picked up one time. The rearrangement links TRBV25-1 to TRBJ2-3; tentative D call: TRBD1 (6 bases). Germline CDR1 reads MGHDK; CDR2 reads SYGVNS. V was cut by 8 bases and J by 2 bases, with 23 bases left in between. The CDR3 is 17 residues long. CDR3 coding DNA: TGTGCCAGCGGGAATAGGGTACAGGGAGTCCCCACAGATACGCAGTATTTT. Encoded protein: CASGNRVQGVPTDTQYF.

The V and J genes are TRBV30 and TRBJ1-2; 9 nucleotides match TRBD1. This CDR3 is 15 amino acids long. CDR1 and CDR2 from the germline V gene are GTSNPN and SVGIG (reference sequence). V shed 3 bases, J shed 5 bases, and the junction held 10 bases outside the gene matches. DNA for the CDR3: TGTGCCTGGAGGAACCGGGACAGGGTTGAATATGGCTACACCTTC. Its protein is CAWRNRDRVEYGYTF.

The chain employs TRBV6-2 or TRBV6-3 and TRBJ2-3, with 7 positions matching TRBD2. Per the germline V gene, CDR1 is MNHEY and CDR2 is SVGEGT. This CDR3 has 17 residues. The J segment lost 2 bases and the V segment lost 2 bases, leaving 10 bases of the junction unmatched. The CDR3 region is CASSYEEAGLTTDTQYF. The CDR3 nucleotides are TGTGCCAGCAGTTACGAGGAAGCGGGATTAACCACAGATACGCAGTATTTT.

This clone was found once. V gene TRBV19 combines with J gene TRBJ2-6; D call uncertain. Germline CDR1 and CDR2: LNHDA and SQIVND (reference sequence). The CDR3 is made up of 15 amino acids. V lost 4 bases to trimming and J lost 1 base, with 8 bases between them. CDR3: CASSTSRSGANVLTF. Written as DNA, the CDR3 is TGTGCCAGTAGTACCTCGCGTTCTGGGGCCAACGTCCTGACTTTC.

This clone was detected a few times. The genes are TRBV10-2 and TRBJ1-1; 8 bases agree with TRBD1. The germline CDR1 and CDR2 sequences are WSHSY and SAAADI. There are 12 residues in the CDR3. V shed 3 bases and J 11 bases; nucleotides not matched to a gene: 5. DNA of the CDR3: TGCGCCAGCAGTGATCCAACAGGGGGGGCTTTCTTT. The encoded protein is CASSDPTGGAFF.

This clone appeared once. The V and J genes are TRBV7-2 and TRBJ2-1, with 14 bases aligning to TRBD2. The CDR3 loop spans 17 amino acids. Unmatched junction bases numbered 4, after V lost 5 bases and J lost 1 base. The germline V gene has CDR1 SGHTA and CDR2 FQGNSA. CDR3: CASSLRLAGGSYNEQFF. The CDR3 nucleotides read TGTGCCAGCAGCCTACGACTAGCGGGGGGGTCCTACAATGAGCAGTTCTTC.

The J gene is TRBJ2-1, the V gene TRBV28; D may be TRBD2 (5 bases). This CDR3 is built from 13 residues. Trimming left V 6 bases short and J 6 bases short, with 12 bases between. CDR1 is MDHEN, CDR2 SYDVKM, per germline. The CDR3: CASSTAGTNEQFF. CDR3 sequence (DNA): TGTGCCAGCAGCACGGCGGGCACCAATGAGCAGTTCTTC.

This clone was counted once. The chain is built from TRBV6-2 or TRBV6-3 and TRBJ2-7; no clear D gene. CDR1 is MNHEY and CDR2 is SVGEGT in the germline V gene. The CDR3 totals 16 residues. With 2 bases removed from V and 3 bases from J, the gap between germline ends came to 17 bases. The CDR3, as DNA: TGTGCCAGCAGTTACAACTGGGCAGATATTAGCTACGAGCAGTACTTC. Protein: CASSYNWADISYEQYF.

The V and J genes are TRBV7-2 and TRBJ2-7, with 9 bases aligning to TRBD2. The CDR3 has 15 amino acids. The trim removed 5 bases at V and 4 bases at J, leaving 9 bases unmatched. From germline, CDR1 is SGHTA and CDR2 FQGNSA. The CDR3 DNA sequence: TGTGCCAGCAGCACCGGGACTAGCAGGTATTACGAGCAGTACTTC. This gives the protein CASSTGTSRYYEQYF.

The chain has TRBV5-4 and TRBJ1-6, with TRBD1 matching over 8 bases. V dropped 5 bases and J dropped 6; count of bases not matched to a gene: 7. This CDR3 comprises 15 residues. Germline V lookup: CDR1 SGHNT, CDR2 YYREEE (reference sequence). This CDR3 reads CASRPQGAGNSPLHF. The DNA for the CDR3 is TGTGCCAGCAGGCCCCAGGGGGCGGGTAATTCACCCCTCCACTTT.